The 19 T cell receptor beta chains below come from one sample, sequenced in a study of control samples from healthy donors and cancer patients. The data were produced by immunoSEQ multiplex PCR, yet TCRdb's version contains in-frame clones alone and is incomplete. The sample yields about 82,000 clones, around 94% seen once. Material: blood. The receptor set was obtained from a woman aged 18-35 years in good health.

The V call is TRBV18, the J call TRBJ1-5, with a weak D call TRBD1 (5 bases). V was pared by 4 bases and J by 1 base, with 8 bases between. The CDR3 is 14 residues long. Germline loops: CDR1 KGHSH, CDR2 LQKENI. The CDR3 DNA follows: TGTGCCAGCTCACTTGGGGGGAGCAATCAGCCCCAGCATTTT. This translates into CASSLGGSNQPQHF.

The gene calls are TRBV7-9 and TRBJ1-2, with D uncertain. This CDR3 region has 18 residues. Trimming cost V 5 bases and J 6 bases, with 28 bases left between them. CDR1 is SEHNR and CDR2 is FQNEAQ in the germline V gene (reference sequence). In DNA form, the CDR3 reads TGTGCCAGCAGCGCCCAAATTTCCGGTAGAGACCGATGGAATGGCTACACCTTC. This sequence encodes CASSAQISGRDRWNGYTF.

The chain links TRBV10-3 to TRBJ2-3; 11 bases are a match to TRBD2. The junction had 10 bases not matched to a gene; V was cut back by 0 bases and J by 8 bases. The V gene's germline CDR1 is ENHRY and CDR2 SYGVKD. CDR3 size: 17 residues. In nucleotides, the CDR3 is TGTGCCATCAGTGAGTCTGGGTTTAGCGGGAGGGCGTCTACGCAGTATTTT. As protein: CAISESGFSGRASTQYF.

This chain joins TRBV7-8 and TRBJ2-2, with a tentative D call TRBD2 (6 bases). Per the germline V gene, CDR1 is SGHVS and CDR2 is FQNEAQ. V lost 1 base, J lost 7 bases, and 19 bases lay in between. This CDR3 has 17 amino acids. The CDR3 nucleotides are TGTGCCAGCAGCTTAGTTTTGTTACCGGGGCGGGGCGGGGAGCTGTTTTTT. It encodes CASSLVLLPGRGGELFF.

The chain has TRBV7-2 and TRBJ2-1, with TRBD2 as a possible D gene (5 bases). The V gene's germline CDR1 is SGHTA and CDR2 FQGNSA. This CDR3 contains 14 residues. Trimming removed 8 bases at V and 0 bases at J, with 11 bases between. In DNA form, the CDR3 reads TGTGCCAGCGGGGAGTTAGGCTCCTACAATGAGCAGTTCTTC. Translated, it gives CASGELGSYNEQFF.

This clone is classed as medium-sized. The rearrangement uses TRBV15 and TRBJ1-2, with unresolved D. The CDR3 totals 12 residues. Deletions cut 4 bases from V and 4 bases from J, with 7 bases between. CDR1 is LNHNV and CDR2 is YYDKDF in the germline V gene (reference sequence). The CDR3 here is CATSMYGYGYTF. For the CDR3, the DNA is TGTGCCACCAGCATGTACGGCTATGGCTACACCTTC.

This clone was recorded once. V and J are TRBV6-5 and TRBJ1-1; D unclear. Germline V gene sequence: CDR1 MNHEY, CDR2 SVGAGI. With 6 bases removed from V and 3 bases from J, the gap between germline ends came to 11 bases. The CDR3 is 13 amino acids. This CDR3 is CASSHTWDTEAFF. In nucleotides, the CDR3 is TGTGCCAGCAGCCACACCTGGGACACTGAAGCTTTCTTT.

CDR3 in amino acids: CASSPLRQGPYEQYF. The CDR3 nucleotides are TGTGCCAGCAGTCCCCTTAGACAGGGCCCCTACGAGCAGTACTTC. V and J are TRBV27 and TRBJ2-7, with 7 bases fitting TRBD1. Germline loops: CDR1 MNHEY, CDR2 SMNVEV (reference sequence). The CDR3 loop spans 15 amino acids. The junction had 9 bases not matched to a gene; V was cut back by 5 bases and J by 2 bases.

The chain recombines TRBV6-5 with TRBJ1-6; TRBD1 matches 10 bases. CDR3 length: 14 amino acids. CDR1 is MNHEY, CDR2 SVGAGI, per germline. The J segment lost 8 bases and the V segment lost 7 bases, leaving 5 bases of the junction unmatched. CDR3 in DNA: TGTGCCAGCAAAGGGGACAGGGGACATTCACCCCTCCACTTT. It specifies CASKGDRGHSPLHF.

The chain recombines TRBV6-1 with TRBJ1-5; unclear D gene. V was trimmed by 3 bases and J by 4 bases, leaving 7 bases between them. This CDR3 spans 13 amino acids. Germline V CDR1 and CDR2: MNHNS, SASEGT. The CDR3 region has the DNA TGTGCCAGCAGTGATAGGCGAAATCAGCCCCAGCATTTT. Translating gives CASSDRRNQPQHF.

The chain has TRBV6-5 and TRBJ2-7; TRBD2 is a possible D gene (5 bases). CDR1 and CDR2 from the germline V gene are MNHEY and SVGAGI. CDR3 length: 14 residues. The V end lost 7 bases, the J end lost 5 bases, and 18 bases lay between the germline ends. CDR3 sequence (DNA): TGTGCCAGCAAAGTCGGAGGCGCGGTGAACGAGCAGTACTTC. Amino acids: CASKVGGAVNEQYF.

The chain links TRBV19 to TRBJ2-5; 9 nucleotides match TRBD1. This CDR3 comprises 14 residues. CDR1 LNHDA and CDR2 SQIVND come from the germline V gene (reference sequence). After removal of 8 bases from V and 1 base from J, the junction contained 5 bases not matched to a gene. The CDR3 DNA reads TGTGCCAGTGGGGGACAGGGACTCCAAGAGACCCAGTACTTC. Protein sequence: CASGGQGLQETQYF.

In this sample, this clone turned up once. The V call is TRBV19, the J call TRBJ1-2; TRBD1 might be the D (6 bases). The V gene lost 9 bases and the J gene lost 1 base, with 15 bases spanning the gap. Germline lookup yields CDR1 LNHDA and CDR2 SQIVND (reference sequence). This CDR3 has 14 amino acids. The CDR3 DNA is TGTGCCAGCCAGAGACAGGCTCTTAACTATGGCTACACCTTC. Its protein is CASQRQALNYGYTF. The whole variable domain, filled in from reference TRBV19 and TRBJ1-2, reads DGGITQSPKYLFRKEGQNVTLSCEQNLNHDAMYWYRQDPGQGLRLIYYSQIVNDFQKGDIAEGYSVSREKKESFPLTVTSAQKNPTAFYLCASQRQALNYGYTFGSGTRLTVV.

The chain links TRBV5-8 to TRBJ1-2; 7 bases align to TRBD1. After removal of 0 bases from V and 4 bases from J, the junction contained 6 bases not matched to a gene. Per the germline V gene, CDR1 is SGHTS and CDR2 is YDEGEE. This CDR3 spans 15 amino acids. In DNA form, the CDR3 reads TGTGCCAGCAGCTTGGCCGAGGGGGCAAGCTATGGCTACACCTTC. It encodes CASSLAEGASYGYTF.

The V gene is TRBV11-2, the J gene TRBJ1-6; no reliable D call. The germline CDR1 and CDR2 sequences are SGHAT and FQNNGV. The CDR3 spans 16 residues. With 3 bases removed from V and 3 bases from J, the gap between germline ends came to 12 bases. CDR3 protein: CASSFDSEGYNSPLHF. The CDR3 region has the DNA TGTGCCAGCAGCTTTGATTCAGAAGGCTATAATTCACCCCTCCACTTT. The variable domain in full, completed from reference TRBV11-2 and TRBJ1-6, reads EAGVAQSPRYKIIEKRQSVAFWCNPISGHATLYWYQQILGQGPKLLIQFQNNGVVDDSQLPKDRFSAERLKGVDSTLKIQPAKLEDSAVYLCASSFDSEGYNSPLHFGNGTRLTVT.

This clone showed up just once. J is TRBJ2-1 and V is TRBV24-1; the D is unclear. Per germline, CDR1 KGHDR and CDR2 SFDVKD. Trimming removed 2 bases at V and 3 bases at J, with 19 bases between. This CDR3 comprises 18 residues. CDR3 DNA sequence: TGTGCCACCAGTGATTCATCCCCTGGGGTTGGTCACTACAATGAGCAGTTCTTC. Encoded protein: CATSDSSPGVGHYNEQFF.

The V gene is TRBV28, the J gene TRBJ2-5; 7 bases are a match to TRBD1. Germline-derived CDR1 and CDR2 are MDHEN and SYDVKM. V gave up 5 bases and J gave up 5 bases; unmatched junction bases: 11. This CDR3 has 15 residues. The CDR3 here is CASSDRGGDGETQYF. The CDR3 DNA reads as TGTGCCAGCAGTGACAGAGGGGGCGATGGGGAGACCCAGTACTTC.

The chain joins TRBV19 to TRBJ2-6; no definite D call. The CDR3 spans 13 residues. Germline CDR1 reads LNHDA; CDR2 reads SQIVND (reference sequence). Trimming took 7 bases from V and 0 from J, leaving 4 bases between them. The CDR3 sequence is CASTSSGANVLTF. The CDR3 nucleotides are TGTGCCAGTACTTCCTCTGGGGCCAACGTCCTGACTTTC.

This clone was seen a single time. The gene calls are TRBV24-1 and TRBJ2-7, with 11 bases aligning to TRBD2. The V gene's germline CDR1 is KGHDR and CDR2 SFDVKD. After removal of 9 bases from V and 5 bases from J, the junction contained 5 bases not matched to a gene. There are 13 residues in the CDR3. The CDR3 nucleotides are TGTGCCACCTCTCTAGCGGGAGGCAACGAGCAGTACTTC. It translates to CATSLAGGNEQYF.